This T cell receptor beta chain was identified during a study of cytomegalovirus exposure and HLA in healthy donors. The CDR3 is 15 amino acids. Looked up from germline, CDR1 is MDHEN and CDR2 is SYDVKM. A note on this clone: At one end, the junction sequence differs from germline, possibly due to a read error.

The PCR had 60 Vbeta and 13 Jbeta primers. Assay: immunoSEQ multiplex PCR; the TCRdb copy retains only in-frame clones and omits some. The table lists about 160,000 clones, approximately 88% of them singletons, with approximately 1.5% in the top ten. The receptor was derived from a woman under 30 in good health and CMV-seronegative. This rearrangement joins TRBV28 to TRBJ1-1, with D possibly TRBD1 on 6 matching bases. The sample consisted of PBMCs. The CDR3 coding sequence is TGTGCCAGCAGTCTATGGCGAACAGGGATTGGGGAAGCTTTCTTT. As protein: CASSLWRTGIGEAFF.